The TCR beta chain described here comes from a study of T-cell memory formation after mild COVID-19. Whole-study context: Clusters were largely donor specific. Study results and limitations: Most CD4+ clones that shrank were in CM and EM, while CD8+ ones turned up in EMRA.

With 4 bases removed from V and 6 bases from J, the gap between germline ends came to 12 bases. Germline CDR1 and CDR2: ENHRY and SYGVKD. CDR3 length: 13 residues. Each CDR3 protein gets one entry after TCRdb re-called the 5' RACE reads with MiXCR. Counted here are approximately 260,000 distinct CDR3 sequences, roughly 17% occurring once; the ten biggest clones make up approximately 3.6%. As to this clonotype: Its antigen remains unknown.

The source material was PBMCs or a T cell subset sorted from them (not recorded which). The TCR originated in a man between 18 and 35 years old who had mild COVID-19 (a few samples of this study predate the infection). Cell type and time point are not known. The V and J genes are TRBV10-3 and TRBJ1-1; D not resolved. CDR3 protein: CAISALLDAEAFF. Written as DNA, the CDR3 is TGTGCCATCAGTGCCCTCCTCGACGCTGAAGCTTTCTTT.